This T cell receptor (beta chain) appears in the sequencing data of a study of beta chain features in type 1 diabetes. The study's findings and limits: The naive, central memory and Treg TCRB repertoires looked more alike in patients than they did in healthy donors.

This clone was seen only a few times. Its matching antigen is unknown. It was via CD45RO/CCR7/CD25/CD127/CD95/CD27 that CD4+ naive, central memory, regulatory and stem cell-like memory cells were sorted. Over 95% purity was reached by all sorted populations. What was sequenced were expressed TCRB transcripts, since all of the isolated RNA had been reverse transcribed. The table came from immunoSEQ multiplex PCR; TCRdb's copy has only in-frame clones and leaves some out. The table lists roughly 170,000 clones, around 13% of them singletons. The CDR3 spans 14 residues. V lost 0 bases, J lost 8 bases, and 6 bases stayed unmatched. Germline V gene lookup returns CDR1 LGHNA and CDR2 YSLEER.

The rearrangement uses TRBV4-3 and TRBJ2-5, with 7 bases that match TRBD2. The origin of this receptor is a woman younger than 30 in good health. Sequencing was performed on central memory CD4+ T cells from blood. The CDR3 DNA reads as TGCGCCAGCAGCCAAGAGGGTAGCGGGTACACCCAGTACTTC. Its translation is CASSQEGSGYTQYF.